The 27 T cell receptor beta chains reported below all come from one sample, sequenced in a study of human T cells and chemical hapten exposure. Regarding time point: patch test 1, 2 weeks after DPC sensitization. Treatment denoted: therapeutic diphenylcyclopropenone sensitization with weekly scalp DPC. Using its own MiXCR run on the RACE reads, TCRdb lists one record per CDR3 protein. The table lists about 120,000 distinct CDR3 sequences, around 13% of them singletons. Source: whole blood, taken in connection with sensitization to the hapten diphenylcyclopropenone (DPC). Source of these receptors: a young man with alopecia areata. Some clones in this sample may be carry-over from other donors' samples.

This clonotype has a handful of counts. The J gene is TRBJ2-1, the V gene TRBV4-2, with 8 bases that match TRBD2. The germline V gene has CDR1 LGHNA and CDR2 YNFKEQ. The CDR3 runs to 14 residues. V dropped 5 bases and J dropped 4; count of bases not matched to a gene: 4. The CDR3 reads CASSGRGDYNEQFF. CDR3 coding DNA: TGTGCCAGCAGCGGGCGGGGGGATTACAATGAGCAGTTCTTC.

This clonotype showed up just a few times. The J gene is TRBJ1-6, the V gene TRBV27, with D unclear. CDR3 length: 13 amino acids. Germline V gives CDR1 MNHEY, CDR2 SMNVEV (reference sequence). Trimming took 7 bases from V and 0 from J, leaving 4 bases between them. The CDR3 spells CASKSSYNSPLHF. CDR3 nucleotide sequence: TGTGCCAGCAAATCCTCCTATAATTCACCCCTCCACTTT.

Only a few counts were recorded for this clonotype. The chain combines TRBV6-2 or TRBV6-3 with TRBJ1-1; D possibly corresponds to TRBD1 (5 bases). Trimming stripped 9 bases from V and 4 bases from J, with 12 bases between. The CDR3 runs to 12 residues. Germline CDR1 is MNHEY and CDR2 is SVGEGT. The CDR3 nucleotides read TGTGCCAGTGGTCAGGGCAGCACTGAAGCTTTCTTT. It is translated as CASGQGSTEAFF.

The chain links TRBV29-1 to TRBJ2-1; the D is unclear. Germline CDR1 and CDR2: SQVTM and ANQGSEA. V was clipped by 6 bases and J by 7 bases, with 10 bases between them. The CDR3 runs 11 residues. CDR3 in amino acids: CSVLLGNEQFF. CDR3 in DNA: TGCAGCGTGCTATTAGGGAATGAGCAGTTCTTC.

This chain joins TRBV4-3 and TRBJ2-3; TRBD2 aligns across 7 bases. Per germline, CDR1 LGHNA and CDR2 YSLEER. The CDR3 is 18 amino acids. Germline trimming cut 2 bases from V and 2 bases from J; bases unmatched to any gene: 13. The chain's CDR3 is CASSQSRSWGGNTDTQYF. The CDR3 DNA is TGCGCCAGCAGCCAAAGTAGAAGTTGGGGGGGAAACACAGATACGCAGTATTTT.

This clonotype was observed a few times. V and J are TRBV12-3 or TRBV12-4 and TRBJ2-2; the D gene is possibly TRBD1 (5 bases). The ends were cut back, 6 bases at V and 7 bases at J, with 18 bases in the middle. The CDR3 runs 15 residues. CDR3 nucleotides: TGTGCCAGCAGCCTGGACACCCCTGAAATCGGGGAGCTGTTTTTT. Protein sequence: CASSLDTPEIGELFF.

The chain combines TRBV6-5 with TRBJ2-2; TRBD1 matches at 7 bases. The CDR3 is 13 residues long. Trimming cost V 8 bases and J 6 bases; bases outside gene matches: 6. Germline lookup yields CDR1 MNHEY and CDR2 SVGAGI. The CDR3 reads CASGSQGAGELFF. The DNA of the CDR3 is TGTGCCAGCGGCTCTCAGGGGGCCGGGGAGCTGTTTTTT.

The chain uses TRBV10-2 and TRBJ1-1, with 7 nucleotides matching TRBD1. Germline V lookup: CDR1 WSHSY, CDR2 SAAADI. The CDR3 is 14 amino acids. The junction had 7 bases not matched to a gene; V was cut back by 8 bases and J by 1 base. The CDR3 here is CASRNRGTNTEAFF. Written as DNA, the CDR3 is TGCGCCAGCCGTAACAGGGGAACGAACACTGAAGCTTTCTTT.

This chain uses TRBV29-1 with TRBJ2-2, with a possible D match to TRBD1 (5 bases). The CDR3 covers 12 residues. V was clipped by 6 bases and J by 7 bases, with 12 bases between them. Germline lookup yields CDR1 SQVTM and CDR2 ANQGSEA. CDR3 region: CSVIQGGGELFF. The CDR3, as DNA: TGCAGCGTCATCCAGGGTGGCGGGGAGCTGTTTTTT.

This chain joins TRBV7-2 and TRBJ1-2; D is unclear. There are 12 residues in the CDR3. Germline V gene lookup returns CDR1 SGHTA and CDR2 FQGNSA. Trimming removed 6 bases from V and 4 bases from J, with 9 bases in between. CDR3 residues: CASRGDPYGYTF. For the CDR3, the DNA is TGTGCCAGCAGGGGAGACCCCTATGGCTACACCTTC.

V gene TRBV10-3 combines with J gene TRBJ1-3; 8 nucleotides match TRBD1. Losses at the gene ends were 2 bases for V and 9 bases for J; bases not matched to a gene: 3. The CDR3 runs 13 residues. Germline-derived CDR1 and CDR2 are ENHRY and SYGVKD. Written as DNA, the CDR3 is TGTGCCATCAGTGAGGGACAGGGAGTCACCATATATTTT. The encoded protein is CAISEGQGVTIYF.

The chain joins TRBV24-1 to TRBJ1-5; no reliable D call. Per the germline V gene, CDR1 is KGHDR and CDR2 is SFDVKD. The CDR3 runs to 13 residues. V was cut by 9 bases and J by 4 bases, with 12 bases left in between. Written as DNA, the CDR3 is TGTGCCACCGGCCCCGGGAGTAATCAGCCCCAGCATTTT. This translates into CATGPGSNQPQHF.

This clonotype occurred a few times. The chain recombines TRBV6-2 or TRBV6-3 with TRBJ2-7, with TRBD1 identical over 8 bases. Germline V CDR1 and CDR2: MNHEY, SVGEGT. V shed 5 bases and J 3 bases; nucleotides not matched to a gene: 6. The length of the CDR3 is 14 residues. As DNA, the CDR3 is TGTGCCAGCAGTACGGACAGGGCCTACTACGAGCAGTACGTC. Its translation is CASSTDRAYYEQYV.

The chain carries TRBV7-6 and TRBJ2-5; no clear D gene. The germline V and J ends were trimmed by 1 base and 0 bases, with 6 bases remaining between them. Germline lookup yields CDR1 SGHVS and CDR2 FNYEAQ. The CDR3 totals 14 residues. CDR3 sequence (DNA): TGTGCCAGCAGCTTAGGACTGTACCAAGAGACCCAGTACTTC. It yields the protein CASSLGLYQETQYF.

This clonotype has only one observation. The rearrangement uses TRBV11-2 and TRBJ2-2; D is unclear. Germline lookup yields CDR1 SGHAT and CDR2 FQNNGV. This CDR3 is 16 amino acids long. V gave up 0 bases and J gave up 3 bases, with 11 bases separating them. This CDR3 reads CASSLDIPRYTGELFF. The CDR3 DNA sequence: TGTGCCAGCAGCTTAGACATACCACGTTACACCGGGGAGCTGTTTTTT.

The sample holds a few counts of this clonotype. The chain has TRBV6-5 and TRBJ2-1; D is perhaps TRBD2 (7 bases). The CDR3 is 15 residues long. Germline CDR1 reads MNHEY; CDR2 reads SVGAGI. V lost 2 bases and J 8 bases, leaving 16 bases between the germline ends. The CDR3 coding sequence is TGTGCCAGCAGTTACAGGAGGGGGGGGTTGCATGAGCAGTTCTTC. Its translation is CASSYRRGGLHEQFF.

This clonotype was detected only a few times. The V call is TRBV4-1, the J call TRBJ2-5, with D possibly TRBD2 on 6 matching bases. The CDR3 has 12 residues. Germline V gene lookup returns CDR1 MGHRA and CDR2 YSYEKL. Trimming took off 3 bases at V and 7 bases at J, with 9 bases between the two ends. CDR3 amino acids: CASSQAEGTQYF. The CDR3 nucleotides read TGCGCCAGCAGCCAGGCGGAGGGGACCCAGTACTTC.

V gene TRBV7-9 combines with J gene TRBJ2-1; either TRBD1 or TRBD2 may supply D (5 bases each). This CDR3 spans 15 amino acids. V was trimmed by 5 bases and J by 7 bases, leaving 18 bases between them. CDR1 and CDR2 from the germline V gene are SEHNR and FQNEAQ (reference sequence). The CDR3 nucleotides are TGTGCCAGCAGCAACGCTGCGAGGGGCCGGAATGAGCAGTTCTTC. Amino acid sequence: CASSNAARGRNEQFF.

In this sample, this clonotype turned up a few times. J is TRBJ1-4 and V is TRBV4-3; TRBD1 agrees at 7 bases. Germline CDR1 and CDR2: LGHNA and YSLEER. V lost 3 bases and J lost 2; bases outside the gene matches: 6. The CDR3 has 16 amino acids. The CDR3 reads CASSQDRTLTNEKLFF. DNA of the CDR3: TGCGCCAGCAGCCAGGACAGGACACTTACTAATGAAAAACTGTTTTTT.

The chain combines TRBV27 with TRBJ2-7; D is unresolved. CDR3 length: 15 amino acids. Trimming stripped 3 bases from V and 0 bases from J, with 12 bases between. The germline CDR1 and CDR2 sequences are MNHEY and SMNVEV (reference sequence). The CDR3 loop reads CASSFGRMHSYEQYF. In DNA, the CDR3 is TGTGCCAGCAGTTTCGGTCGGATGCACTCCTACGAGCAGTACTTC.

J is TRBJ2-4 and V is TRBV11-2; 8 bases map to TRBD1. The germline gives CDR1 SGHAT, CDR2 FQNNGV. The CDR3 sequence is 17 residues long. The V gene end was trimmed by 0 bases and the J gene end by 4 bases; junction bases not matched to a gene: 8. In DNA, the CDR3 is TGTGCCAGCAGCTTAGATTGGGCAGGGGGCGTGAAAAACATTCAGTACTTC. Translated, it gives CASSLDWAGGVKNIQYF.

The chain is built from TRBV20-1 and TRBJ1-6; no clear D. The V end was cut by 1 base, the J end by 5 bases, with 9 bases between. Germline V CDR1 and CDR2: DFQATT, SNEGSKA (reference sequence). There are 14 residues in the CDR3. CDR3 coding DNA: TGCAGTGCTAGAGGTCCCTTAAATAATTCACCCCTCCACTTT. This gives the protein CSARGPLNNSPLHF.

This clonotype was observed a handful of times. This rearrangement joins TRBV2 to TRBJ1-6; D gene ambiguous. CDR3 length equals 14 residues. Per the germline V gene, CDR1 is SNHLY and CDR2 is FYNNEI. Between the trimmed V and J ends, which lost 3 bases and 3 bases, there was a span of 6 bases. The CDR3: CASSDWDYNSPLHF. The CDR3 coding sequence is TGTGCCAGCAGTGATTGGGACTATAATTCACCCCTCCACTTT. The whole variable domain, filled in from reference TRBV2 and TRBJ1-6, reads EPEVTQTPSHQVTQMGQEVILRCVPISNHLYFYWYRQILGQKVEFLVSFYNNEISEKSEIFDDQFSVERPDGSNFTLKIRSTKLEDSAMYFCASSDWDYNSPLHFGNGTRLTVT.

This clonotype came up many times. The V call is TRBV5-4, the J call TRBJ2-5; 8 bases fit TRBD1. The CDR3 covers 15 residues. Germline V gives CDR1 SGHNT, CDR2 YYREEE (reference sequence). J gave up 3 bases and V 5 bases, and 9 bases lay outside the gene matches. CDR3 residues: CASRPGGTGKETQYF. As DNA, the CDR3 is TGTGCCAGCAGGCCCGGAGGGACAGGAAAAGAGACCCAGTACTTC.

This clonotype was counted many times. CDR3 sequence (DNA): TGTGCCAGCAGCGCTAGACTAGCGGGGGTGAATGAGCAGTTCTTC. Protein product: CASSARLAGVNEQFF. V gene TRBV7-6 combines with J gene TRBJ2-1, with 12 bases identical to TRBD2. Germline assignment: CDR1 SGHVS and CDR2 FNYEAQ. This CDR3 spans 15 amino acids. J gave up 7 bases and V 5 bases, and 6 bases lay outside the gene matches.

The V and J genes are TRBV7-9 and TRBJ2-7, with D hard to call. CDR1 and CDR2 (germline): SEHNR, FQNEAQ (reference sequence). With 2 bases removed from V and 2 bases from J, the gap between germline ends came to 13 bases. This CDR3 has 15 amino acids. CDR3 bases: TGTGCCAGCAGCTTAAGTCTGGGCAGCCCCTACGAGCAGTACGTC. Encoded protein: CASSLSLGSPYEQYV.

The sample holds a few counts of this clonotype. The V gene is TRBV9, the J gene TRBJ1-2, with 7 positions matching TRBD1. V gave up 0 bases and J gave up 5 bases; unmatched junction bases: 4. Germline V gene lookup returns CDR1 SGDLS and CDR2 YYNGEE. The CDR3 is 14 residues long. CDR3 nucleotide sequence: TGTGCCAGCAGCGTAGGAACAGGGGCATATGGCTACACCTTC. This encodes CASSVGTGAYGYTF.